The 10 T cell receptor beta chains reported below all come from one sample, sequenced in a study of blood T cell repertoires in COVID-19. The table came from immunoSEQ multiplex PCR; TCRdb's copy has only in-frame clones and leaves some out. The sample contains tens of thousands of clones, approximately 89% of which appear only once. Sequenced: peripheral blood. These receptor sequences come from a human donor in a cohort sampled during active COVID-19.

The chain carries TRBV9 and TRBJ2-1; TRBD2 aligns across 8 bases. V shed 3 bases, J shed 9 bases, and the junction held 23 bases outside the gene matches. The CDR3 has 19 amino acids. In germline, CDR1 is SGDLS, CDR2 YYNGEE. CDR3 residues: CASSATLHRGGTWRSEQFF. The CDR3, as DNA: TGTGCCAGCAGCGCAACTCTCCACCGGGGGGGGACTTGGCGTAGTGAGCAGTTCTTC.

The V and J genes are TRBV28 and TRBJ1-1, with TRBD1 matching 7 bases. The V gene end was trimmed by 4 bases and the J gene end by 11 bases; junction bases not matched to a gene: 10. The germline CDR1 and CDR2 sequences are MDHEN and SYDVKM. This CDR3 spans 13 amino acids. The CDR3 here is CASSSPPGQMAFF. The CDR3 coding sequence is TGTGCCAGCAGTTCCCCCCCGGGACAGATGGCTTTCTTT.

The chain carries TRBV7-9 and TRBJ2-3; a weak D match, TRBD1 (6 bases). The CDR3 length is 17 residues. Per the germline V gene, CDR1 is SEHNR and CDR2 is FQNEAQ (reference sequence). The V and J ends lost 1 base and 0 bases respectively, with 14 bases between them. This CDR3 reads CASSLGQGLQSTDTQYF. As DNA, the CDR3 is TGTGCCAGCAGCTTAGGTCAGGGGCTACAAAGCACAGATACGCAGTATTTT. Variable domain in full (rest from reference TRBV7-9 and TRBJ2-3): DTGVSQNPRHKITKRGQNVTFRCDPISEHNRLYWYRQTLGQGPEFLTYFQNEAQLEKSRLLSDRFSAERPKGSFSTLEIQRTEQGDSAMYLCASSLGQGLQSTDTQYFGPGTRLTVL.

The rearrangement links TRBV19 to TRBJ1-1; no definite D call. This CDR3 has 13 residues. The germline V and J ends were trimmed by 10 bases and 1 base, with 13 bases remaining between them. Per the germline V gene, CDR1 is LNHDA and CDR2 is SQIVND (reference sequence). In DNA form, the CDR3 reads TGTGCCACCGCATTCTCGGGGAACACTGAAGCTTTCTTT. This sequence encodes CATAFSGNTEAFF.

The chain combines TRBV18 with TRBJ1-2; no firm D call. CDR3 size: 14 residues. V dropped 3 bases and J dropped 8 bases, with 16 bases sitting between them. In germline, CDR1 is KGHSH, CDR2 LQKENI. The CDR3 protein is CASSPEGTAIGYTF. For the CDR3, the DNA is TGTGCCAGCTCACCCGAGGGTACGGCGATAGGCTACACCTTC.

The J gene is TRBJ2-6, the V gene TRBV3-1 (or the pseudogene TRBV3-2), with TRBD1 matching over 10 bases. Germline-derived CDR1 and CDR2 are LGHDT and YNNKEL (reference sequence). The junction had 3 bases not matched to a gene; V was cut back by 1 base and J by 0 bases. The length of the CDR3 is 18 residues. CDR3: CASSQARTGGSGANVLTF. The CDR3 bases are TGTGCCAGCAGCCAAGCCAGGACAGGGGGCTCTGGGGCCAACGTCCTGACTTTC.

V gene TRBV7-3 combines with J gene TRBJ2-3, with D tentatively TRBD2 (6 bases). This CDR3 contains 15 residues. The germline CDR1 and CDR2 sequences are SGHTA and FQGTGA. Trimming cost V 9 bases and J 1 base, with 17 bases left between them. CDR3 loop: CASSAGPHGTDTQYF. CDR3 in DNA: TGTGCCAGTTCGGCGGGACCCCACGGCACAGATACGCAGTATTTT.

The chain's CDR3 is CASSSEGAKTQYF. The CDR3 nucleotides read TGCGCCAGCAGCTCTGAGGGGGCAAAGACCCAGTACTTC. This rearrangement joins TRBV5-1 to TRBJ2-5; 7 nucleotides match TRBD1. Germline V gene data show CDR1 as SGHRS and CDR2 as YFSETQ. The V segment lost 3 bases and the J segment 6 bases; nucleotides outside the gene matches: 5. The CDR3 consists of 13 residues.

This sequence joins TRBV28 and TRBJ1-5; maybe TRBD1 (6 bases). The CDR3 consists of 14 residues. CDR1 and CDR2 (germline): MDHEN, SYDVKM. The V gene lost 4 bases and the J gene lost 1 base, with 8 bases spanning the gap. CDR3 protein: CASSSGGSNQPQHF. The CDR3 DNA reads TGTGCCAGCAGTTCGGGGGGCAGCAATCAGCCCCAGCATTTT.

V usage is TRBV30 and J usage is TRBJ2-1; TRBD2 aligns across 7 bases. Germline CDR1 GTSNPN, CDR2 SVGIG (reference sequence). This CDR3 spans 13 amino acids. J gave up 2 bases and V 8 bases, and 6 bases lay outside the gene matches. The CDR3 nucleotides are TGTGCCAGCCAAGCGGGAACCTACAATGAGCAGTTCTTC. Translating it yields CASQAGTYNEQFF.